Below are 31 T cell receptor beta chains sequenced from a single sample in a study of blood T cell repertoires in COVID-19. Clones were read by immunoSEQ multiplex PCR, and TCRdb kept only the in-frame ones, dropping some. The sample carries some 370,000 clones, roughly 80% recorded once. The sequencing input was PBMCs or T cells enriched from blood (not recorded which). The receptor source for this set is a woman aged 45-65 years who had recovered from COVID-19.

DNA of the CDR3: TGTGCCAGTGCGGATCGGACAGCGCTCTATGGCTACACCTTC. It specifies CASADRTALYGYTF. V gene TRBV6-5 combines with J gene TRBJ1-2, with a weak D call TRBD1 (6 bases). The CDR3 has 14 amino acids. The V end was cut by 9 bases, the J end by 4 bases, with 18 bases between. CDR1 is MNHEY, CDR2 SVGAGI, per germline.

J is TRBJ1-4 and V is TRBV3-1 (or the pseudogene TRBV3-2); D may be TRBD1 (6 bases). Trimming pared 3 bases from V and 7 bases from J, leaving 15 bases between. The CDR3 sequence is 15 residues long. Germline-derived CDR1 and CDR2 are LGHDT and YNNKEL (reference sequence). CDR3 nucleotide sequence: TGTGCCAGCAGCCAGAGGGGGGGACGGAGTGAAAAACTGTTTTTT. Translated: CASSQRGGRSEKLFF.

The chain couples TRBV11-1 to TRBJ2-7; 7 bases agree with TRBD2. The ends lost 3 bases at V and 3 bases at J; junction bases unmatched: 5. There are 14 residues in the CDR3. CDR1 and CDR2 (germline): SGHAT, FQDESV (reference sequence). Here the CDR3 reads CASSFSGGNYEQYF. CDR3 DNA sequence: TGTGCCAGCAGCTTTTCGGGGGGAAACTACGAGCAGTACTTC.

The CDR3 here is CASSADRNTEAFF. The CDR3 DNA follows: TGTGCCAGCAGCGCGGACAGAAACACTGAAGCTTTCTTT. V usage is TRBV11-1 and J usage is TRBJ1-1; a weak D match, TRBD1 (6 bases). Trimming took 5 bases from V and 2 from J, leaving 9 bases between them. CDR1 is SGHAT and CDR2 is FQDESV in the germline V gene (reference sequence). The CDR3 is 13 residues long.

The chain joins TRBV10-3 to TRBJ1-1; D gene unclear. This CDR3 region has 13 residues. Germline V gives CDR1 ENHRY, CDR2 SYGVKD. Trimming removed 2 bases at V and 4 bases at J, with 8 bases between. The chain's CDR3 is CAISEPPVTEAFF. The CDR3 coding sequence is TGTGCCATCAGTGAGCCGCCGGTCACTGAAGCTTTCTTT.

The chain has TRBV30 and TRBJ1-1; D gene uncertain. Germline CDR1 is GTSNPN and CDR2 is SVGIG (reference sequence). The CDR3 is 12 residues long. Between the trimmed V and J ends, which lost 0 bases and 6 bases, there was a span of 8 bases. The CDR3 DNA follows: TGTGCCTGGAGTGTACCGGGTTCTGAAGCTTTCTTT. It is translated as CAWSVPGSEAFF.

The chain is built from TRBV7-9 and TRBJ1-1; 7 nucleotides agree with TRBD1. CDR1 is SEHNR and CDR2 is FQNEAQ in the germline V gene (reference sequence). Trimming took 4 bases from V and 3 from J; bases not matched to a gene: 11. This CDR3 has 16 residues. The CDR3 nucleotides read TGTGCCAGCAGCTCAACACAGGGGACCAGTTACACTGAAGCTTTCTTT. It encodes CASSSTQGTSYTEAFF.

This chain links TRBV30 with TRBJ1-4, with TRBD1 matching over 8 bases. The CDR3 has 15 amino acids. Per the germline V gene, CDR1 is GTSNPN and CDR2 is SVGIG (reference sequence). V lost 0 bases, J lost 5 bases, and 5 bases stayed unmatched. The CDR3 is CAWSVGTGGNEKLFF. Here the CDR3 DNA reads TGTGCCTGGAGTGTAGGAACAGGGGGAAATGAAAAACTGTTTTTT. The full variable domain, its missing parts supplied by reference TRBV30 and TRBJ1-4, is SQTIHQWPATLVQPVGSPLSLECTVEGTSNPNLYWYRQAAGRGLQLLFYSVGIGQISSEVPQNLSASRPQDRQFILSSKKLLLSDSGFYLCAWSVGTGGNEKLFFGSGTQLSVL.

Details on this clone: Other DNA sequences in this sample translate to the same CDR3. The V call is TRBV5-1, the J call TRBJ2-7, with 12 nucleotides matching TRBD1. There are 15 residues in the CDR3. Germline CDR1 SGHRS, CDR2 YFSETQ. Trimming took 0 bases from V and 4 from J; bases not matched to a gene: 2. The CDR3 loop reads CASSLGGQGAYEQYF. The CDR3 DNA sequence: TGCGCCAGCAGCTTGGGGGGACAGGGGGCTTACGAGCAGTACTTC.

This chain connects TRBV3-1 (or the pseudogene TRBV3-2) to TRBJ1-5; D uncertain. CDR1 is LGHDT and CDR2 is YNNKEL in the germline V gene (reference sequence). This CDR3 region has 13 residues. The V and J ends lost 4 bases and 7 bases respectively, with 11 bases between them. The CDR3 sequence: CASSLKTGQPQHF. The CDR3 nucleotides are TGTGCCAGCAGCCTTAAAACGGGGCAGCCCCAGCATTTT.

The rearrangement links TRBV19 to TRBJ1-2, with TRBD1 matching 9 bases. Per germline, CDR1 LNHDA and CDR2 SQIVND (reference sequence). CDR3 size: 19 residues. V shed 2 bases and J 4 bases; nucleotides not matched to a gene: 17. Here the CDR3 reads CASSIQGQGKVGSTYGYTF. CDR3 nucleotides: TGTGCCAGTAGTATACAGGGACAGGGAAAGGTAGGGTCCACCTATGGCTACACCTTC.

The rearrangement links TRBV20-1 to TRBJ1-1; D remains ambiguous. The CDR3 is made up of 11 amino acids. The V and J ends lost 1 base and 11 bases respectively, with 11 bases between them. From germline, CDR1 is DFQATT and CDR2 SNEGSKA (reference sequence). The CDR3 region has the DNA TGCAGTGCTAGAGGCCCGGGGAGGGCTTTCTTT. This encodes CSARGPGRAFF.

V and J are TRBV6-2 or TRBV6-3 and TRBJ2-2; D is possibly TRBD2 (5 bases). This CDR3 contains 14 residues. The germline CDR1 and CDR2 sequences are MNHEY and SVGEGT. V gave up 2 bases and J gave up 5 bases, with 9 bases separating them. The DNA for the CDR3 is TGTGCCAGCAGTTACCGGGGAGTTACCGGGGAGCTGTTTTTT. Protein: CASSYRGVTGELFF.

Details on this clone: Distinct nucleotide sequences in the sample also encode this CDR3. This rearrangement joins TRBV19 to TRBJ2-7, with D perhaps TRBD1 (5 bases). V lost 1 base and J 1 base, leaving 8 bases between the germline ends. In germline, CDR1 is LNHDA, CDR2 SQIVND (reference sequence). The CDR3 contains 14 residues. The CDR3 protein is CASSIGGGSYEQYF. The CDR3 DNA reads TGTGCCAGTAGTATAGGGGGCGGATCCTACGAGCAGTACTTC.

The gene calls are TRBV2 and TRBJ2-7; the match to TRBD2 covers 13 bases. The J segment lost 2 bases and the V segment lost 3 bases, leaving 10 bases of the junction unmatched. This CDR3 contains 18 residues. Germline V gene lookup returns CDR1 SNHLY and CDR2 FYNNEI. CDR3 amino acids: CASSDTSGRGKRAYEQYF. CDR3 in DNA: TGTGCCAGCAGTGATACTAGCGGGAGGGGGAAGAGGGCCTACGAGCAGTACTTC.

The genes are TRBV7-9 and TRBJ2-3, with 7 bases matching TRBD2. Germline CDR1 reads SEHNR; CDR2 reads FQNEAQ (reference sequence). The CDR3 runs to 16 residues. V gave up 4 bases and J gave up 1 base; unmatched junction bases: 8. The CDR3 sequence is CASSSKRGDGTDTQYF. The CDR3 DNA follows: TGTGCCAGCAGCTCAAAGCGGGGTGACGGCACAGATACGCAGTATTTT.

Written as DNA, the CDR3 is TGCGCCAGCAGCTTGGACTGGACAGGGGGCTATGGCTACACCTTC. Residues: CASSLDWTGGYGYTF. The chain combines TRBV5-1 with TRBJ1-2, with 10 bases fitting TRBD1. The CDR3 consists of 15 residues. Germline CDR1 and CDR2: SGHRS and YFSETQ. Losses at the gene ends were 0 bases for V and 4 bases for J; bases not matched to a gene: 3.

The rearrangement joins TRBV19 to TRBJ2-3; 7 positions match TRBD2. The CDR3 is 16 amino acids. Germline V lookup: CDR1 LNHDA, CDR2 SQIVND (reference sequence). The trim removed 7 bases at V and 0 bases at J, leaving 10 bases unmatched. The CDR3 DNA follows: TGTGCCAGTAAATTGACCGGGAGGTATAGCACAGATACGCAGTATTTT. Amino acid sequence: CASKLTGRYSTDTQYF.

The chain is built from TRBV12-3 or TRBV12-4 and TRBJ1-1; no clear D gene. This CDR3 is built from 12 residues. Trimming shortened V by 6 bases and J by 10 bases, and 15 bases separated the two germline ends. In nucleotides, the CDR3 is TGTGCCAGCAGGCCGTCTTCGGGGATAGCTTTCTTT. Protein product: CASRPSSGIAFF.

This rearrangement joins TRBV6-2 or TRBV6-3 to TRBJ1-5; the match to TRBD1 covers 9 bases. CDR1 and CDR2 from the germline V gene are MNHEY and SVGEGT. The CDR3 spans 16 residues. V was pared by 0 bases and J by 7 bases, with 7 bases of the junction left unmatched. The CDR3 DNA is TGTGCCAGCAGTTACTCCTCCGGGACAGGGAACCAGCCCCAGCATTTT. It codes for CASSYSSGTGNQPQHF.

The rearrangement uses TRBV7-2 and TRBJ1-2; D is unresolved. The CDR3 has 15 amino acids. V lost 2 bases, J lost 3 bases, and 13 bases lay in between. Germline V lookup: CDR1 SGHTA, CDR2 FQGNSA. CDR3 residues: CASSLPPIGDYGYTF. CDR3 DNA: TGTGCCAGCAGCTTACCGCCCATCGGGGACTATGGCTACACCTTC.

In its sample, this clone was seen a few times. The chain carries TRBV9 and TRBJ1-3; D perhaps matches TRBD1 (5 bases). The CDR3 contains 17 residues. The germline V gene encodes CDR1 SGDLS and CDR2 YYNGEE. The V end was cut by 3 bases, the J end by 0 bases, with 16 bases between. The CDR3 coding sequence is TGTGCCAGCAGCGCTTCCGGGACTTCCCGCTCTGGAAACACCATATATTTT. Translated: CASSASGTSRSGNTIYF.

The chain has TRBV4-1 and TRBJ1-1; 7 nucleotides line up with TRBD1. The CDR3 extends over 17 amino acids. Germline CDR1 reads MGHRA; CDR2 reads YSYEKL. The junction had 10 bases not matched to a gene; V was cut back by 0 bases and J by 3 bases. CDR3 residues: CASSQDLGRGQDTEAFF. In nucleotides, the CDR3 is TGCGCCAGCAGCCAAGATCTTGGTAGGGGGCAGGACACTGAAGCTTTCTTT.

The rearrangement links TRBV9 to TRBJ2-1; D uncertain. Between the trimmed V and J ends, which lost 2 bases and 6 bases, there was a span of 12 bases. Germline V lookup: CDR1 SGDLS, CDR2 YYNGEE. CDR3 length equals 14 residues. The CDR3 is CASSVLVRANEQFF. The CDR3 DNA reads as TGTGCCAGCAGCGTTTTGGTCCGAGCCAATGAGCAGTTCTTC.

This chain connects TRBV2 to TRBJ2-7, with a weak D call TRBD1 (5 bases). CDR1 SNHLY and CDR2 FYNNEI come from the germline V gene. The CDR3 runs 14 residues. V lost 6 bases and J lost 6, with 18 bases in between. The CDR3 region has the DNA TGTGCCAGCAGCGCCCGGGCAGGGATTGGCGAGCAGTACTTC. Its protein is CASSARAGIGEQYF.

This clone has only a few counts. The V call is TRBV11-3, the J call TRBJ2-1, with 7 bases identical to TRBD1. J gave up 6 bases and V 4 bases, and 3 bases lay outside the gene matches. Germline loops: CDR1 SGHNT, CDR2 YENEEA. CDR3 length: 13 amino acids. CDR3 loop: CASSWAGGNEQFF. The CDR3 DNA reads TGTGCCAGCAGCTGGGCAGGGGGCAATGAGCAGTTCTTC. The full variable domain, in which reference TRBV11-3 and TRBJ2-1 provide the parts outside the CDR3, is EAGVVQSPRYKIIEKKQPVAFWCNPISGHNTLYWYLQNLGQGPELLIRYENEEAVDDSQLPKDRFSAERLKGVDSTLKIQPAELGDSAVYLCASSWAGGNEQFFGPGTRLTVL.

The chain has TRBV18 and TRBJ1-2, with D possibly TRBD1 on 5 matching bases. Germline V lookup: CDR1 KGHSH, CDR2 LQKENI. The CDR3 spans 15 residues. Trimming removed 3 bases at V and 4 bases at J, with 15 bases between. The CDR3 protein is CASSPSDRASYGYTF. DNA for the CDR3: TGTGCCAGCTCACCGTCTGACAGAGCCTCCTATGGCTACACCTTC.

This clone was seen more than once but under ten times. The chain links TRBV7-6 to TRBJ2-2, with a weak D call TRBD1 (6 bases). CDR1 is SGHVS, CDR2 FNYEAQ, per germline. The V and J ends lost 5 bases and 7 bases respectively, with 17 bases between them. This CDR3 is built from 15 residues. DNA of the CDR3: TGTGCCAGCAGCCACCGGACAGAGGTCGGCGGGGAGCTGTTTTTT. Its translation is CASSHRTEVGGELFF.

The chain is built from TRBV6-1 and TRBJ1-2, with TRBD1 matching over 9 bases. Looked up from germline, CDR1 is MNHNS and CDR2 is SASEGT. J gave up 5 bases and V 3 bases, and 7 bases lay outside the gene matches. This CDR3 has 15 residues. The CDR3 DNA reads as TGTGCCAGCAGTGAGGTACAGGGGGCTCTATATGGCTACACCTTC. As protein: CASSEVQGALYGYTF.

J is TRBJ2-2 and V is TRBV7-9; 7 nucleotides align to TRBD2. The CDR3 consists of 16 residues. Germline V CDR1 and CDR2: SEHNR, FQNEAQ (reference sequence). V shed 5 bases and J 1 base; nucleotides not matched to a gene: 7. CDR3 nucleotide sequence: TGTGCCAGCAGCCCCCCCATAGCGGGGAACACCGGGGAGCTGTTTTTT. Translation: CASSPPIAGNTGELFF.

V gene TRBV10-3 combines with J gene TRBJ2-2; possibly TRBD1 for D (5 bases). Trimming left V 4 bases short and J 6 bases short, with 18 bases between. From germline, CDR1 is ENHRY and CDR2 SYGVKD. The CDR3 extends over 16 amino acids. The CDR3 DNA is TGTGCCATCAGTGTAGGACACCCAAAGGGCGCCGGGGAGCTGTTTTTT. It yields the protein CAISVGHPKGAGELFF.